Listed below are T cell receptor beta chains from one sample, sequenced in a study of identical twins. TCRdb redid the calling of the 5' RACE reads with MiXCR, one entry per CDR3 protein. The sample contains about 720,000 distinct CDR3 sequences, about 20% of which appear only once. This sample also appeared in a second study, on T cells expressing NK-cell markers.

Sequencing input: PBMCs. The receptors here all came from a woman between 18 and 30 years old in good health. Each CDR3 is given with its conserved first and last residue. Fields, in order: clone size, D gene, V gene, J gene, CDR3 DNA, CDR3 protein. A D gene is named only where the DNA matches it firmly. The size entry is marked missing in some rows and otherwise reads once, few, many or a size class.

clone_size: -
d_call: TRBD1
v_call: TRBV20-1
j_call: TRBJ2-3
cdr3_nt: TGCAGTGCTCACGACAGGGAAGTTGGGGATACGCAGTATTTT
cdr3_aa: CSAHDREVGDTQYF

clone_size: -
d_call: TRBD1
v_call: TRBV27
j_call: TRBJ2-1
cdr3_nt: TGTGCCAGCAGTTTATCGGGACAGGCTAACAATGAGCAGTTCTTC
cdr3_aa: CASSLSGQANNEQFF

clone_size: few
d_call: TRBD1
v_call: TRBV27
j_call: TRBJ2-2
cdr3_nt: TGTGCCAGCAGTTCACGGACAGGCTCCAACACCGGGGAGCTGTTTTTT
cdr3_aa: CASSSRTGSNTGELFF

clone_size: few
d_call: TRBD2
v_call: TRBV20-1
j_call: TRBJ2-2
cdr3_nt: TGCAGTGCTAGAGACCCCGGGACTAGCTCTAATCGGGAGCTGTTTTTT
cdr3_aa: CSARDPGTSSNRELFF

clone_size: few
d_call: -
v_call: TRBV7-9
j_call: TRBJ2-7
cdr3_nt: TGTGCCAGCAGCCACCCAGCGGAGGGAGCCTACGAGCAGTACTTC
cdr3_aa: CASSHPAEGAYEQYF

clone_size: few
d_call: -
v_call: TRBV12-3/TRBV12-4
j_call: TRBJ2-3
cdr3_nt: TGTGCCAGCAGACTAGTGAGCACAGATACGCAGTATTTT
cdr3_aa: CASRLVSTDTQYF

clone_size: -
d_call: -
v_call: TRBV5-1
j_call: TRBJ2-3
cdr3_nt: TGCGCCAGCAGCTTGAGATCCCTCACAGATACGCAGTATTTT
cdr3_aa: CASSLRSLTDTQYF

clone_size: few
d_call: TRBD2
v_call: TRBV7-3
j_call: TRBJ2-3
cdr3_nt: TGTGCCAGCAGCCTATTAGGGACTAGCCGTACAGATACGCAGTATTTT
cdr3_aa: CASSLLGTSRTDTQYF

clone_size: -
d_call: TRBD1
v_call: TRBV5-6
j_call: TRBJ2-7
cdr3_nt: TGTGCCAGCAGTCCACCGGGACAGGGCTACGAGCAGTACTTC
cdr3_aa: CASSPPGQGYEQYF

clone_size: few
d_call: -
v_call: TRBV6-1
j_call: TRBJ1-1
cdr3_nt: TGTGCCAGCAGTGAAGGACTTAACACTGAAGCTTTCTTT
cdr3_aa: CASSEGLNTEAFF

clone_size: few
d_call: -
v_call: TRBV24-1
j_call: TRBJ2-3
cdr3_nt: TGTGCCACCAGTGGGAAAGGGGGAGCGTCCGCTAGCACAGATACGCAGTATTTT
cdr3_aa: CATSGKGGASASTDTQYF

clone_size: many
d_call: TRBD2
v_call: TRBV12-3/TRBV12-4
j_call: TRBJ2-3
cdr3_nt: TGTGCCAGCAGCCGGAGCGGGAGGCTCTCAGATACGCAGTATTTT
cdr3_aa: CASSRSGRLSDTQYF